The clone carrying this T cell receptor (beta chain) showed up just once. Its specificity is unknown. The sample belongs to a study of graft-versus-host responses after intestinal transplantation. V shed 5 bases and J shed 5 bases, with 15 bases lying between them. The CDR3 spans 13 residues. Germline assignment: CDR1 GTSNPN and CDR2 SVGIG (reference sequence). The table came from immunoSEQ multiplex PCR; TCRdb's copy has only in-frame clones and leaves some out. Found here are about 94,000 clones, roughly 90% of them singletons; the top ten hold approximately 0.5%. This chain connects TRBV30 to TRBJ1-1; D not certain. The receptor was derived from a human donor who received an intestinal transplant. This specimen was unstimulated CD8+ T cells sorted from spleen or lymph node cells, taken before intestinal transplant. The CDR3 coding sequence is TGTGCCTGGTCTAAGCTGGCGGGAACTGAAGCTTTCTTT. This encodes CAWSKLAGTEAFF.